The subject of this entry is one T cell receptor beta chain. Antigen: not known. These data come from a study of shared clonotypes between healthy human individuals. About the research overall: Aged 18 to 49, the donors were two women and three men. Study-wide results and caveats: The study found roughly 5.3% of naive CD4 clonotypes shared across several donors.

Clones were read by immunoSEQ multiplex PCR, and TCRdb kept only the in-frame ones, dropping some. The repertoire holds about 680,000 clones, with about 74% as singletons. V was trimmed by 0 bases and J by 2 bases, leaving 13 bases between them. The germline gives CDR1 SEHNR, CDR2 FQNEAQ (reference sequence). The length of the CDR3 is 16 residues. The chain has TRBV7-9 and TRBJ1-2; no reliable D call. Specimen: memory CD4+ T cells sorted from blood. Subset: CD45RA-negative fraction. The TCR was taken from a woman aged 25 to 45 in good health. The CDR3 DNA reads TGTGCCAGCAGCTTAGCGGGGAGCACATCCAACTATGGCTACACCTTC. It yields the protein CASSLAGSTSNYGYTF.